Each of the 25 T cell receptor beta chains below was sequenced from the same sample in a study of CD4 and CD8 cells across lung adenocarcinoma regions. TCRdb independently ran MiXCR on the PCR reads; one entry per CDR3 protein. The sample lists about 3,400 distinct CDR3 sequences; 60% to 80% were seen once. Sequenced sample: CD8+ T cells from the margin of a lung tumor. The receptors originated from a female donor with lung adenocarcinoma. The CD4 and CD8 labels of this study may be unreliable.

The rearrangement uses TRBV7-2 and TRBJ2-1; TRBD1 matches at 10 bases. V shed 5 bases and J 5 bases; nucleotides not matched to a gene: 6. The CDR3 consists of 15 residues. CDR1 SGHTA and CDR2 FQGNSA come from the germline V gene. The CDR3 spells CASSPWDRGNNEQFF. The CDR3 DNA sequence: TGTGCCAGCAGCCCGTGGGACAGGGGTAACAATGAGCAGTTCTTC. Full variable domain (rest looked up from reference TRBV7-2 and TRBJ2-1): GAGVSQSPSNKVTEKGKDVELRCDPISGHTALYWYRQSLGQGLEFLIYFQGNSAPDKSGLPSDRFSAERTGGSVSTLTIQRTQQEDSAVYLCASSPWDRGNNEQFFGPGTRLTVL.

The rearrangement joins TRBV6-1 to TRBJ1-3; D remains ambiguous. The CDR3 sequence is 13 residues long. V dropped 4 bases and J dropped 0 bases, with 4 bases sitting between them. Germline V gene sequence: CDR1 MNHNS, CDR2 SASEGT. The CDR3: CASSGSSGNTIYF. In DNA, the CDR3 is TGTGCCAGCAGTGGGAGCTCTGGAAACACCATATATTTT.

V and J are TRBV6-1 and TRBJ2-2; weak D call: TRBD1 (6 bases). The CDR3 has 15 residues. From germline, CDR1 is MNHNS and CDR2 SASEGT. Trimming pared 6 bases from V and 0 bases from J, leaving 11 bases between. The CDR3 region is CASSTGQSNTGELFF. For the CDR3, the DNA is TGTGCCAGCAGCACGGGACAATCGAACACCGGGGAGCTGTTTTTT.

This chain joins TRBV12-3 or TRBV12-4 and TRBJ2-5; the D call may be TRBD1 or TRBD2 (5 bases each). With 2 bases removed from V and 2 bases from J, the gap between germline ends came to 6 bases. The CDR3 covers 13 residues. CDR3 bases: TGTGCCAGCAGTTTATGGGGGCAAGAGACCCAGTACTTC. This sequence encodes CASSLWGQETQYF.

In regard to this clonotype: One end of the junction does not line up with germline, which may come from a read error. The chain joins TRBV6-1 to TRBJ2-3; 10 bases are a match to TRBD2. CDR3 length: 18 amino acids. The germline gives CDR1 MNHNS, CDR2 SASEGT. The chain's CDR3 is CASSTGGAGGPRTDTQYF. Here the CDR3 DNA reads TGTGCCAGCAGTACCGGGGGAGCGGGGGGGCCCCGCACAGATACGCAGTATTTC.

Points on this clonotype: One junction end does not reproduce the germline sequence, and a read error may be involved. The chain recombines TRBV9 with TRBJ2-3, with a tentative D call TRBD2 (7 bases). Germline CDR1 is SGDLS and CDR2 is YYNGEE. The CDR3 spans 16 residues. The CDR3 DNA is TGTGCCAGCAGCGTAGAGAGGGGGGGTAGCACAGATACGCAGTATTTC. This codes for CASSVERGGSTDTQYF.

A remark on this clonotype: This CDR3 fails to terminate in the conserved phenylalanine or tryptophan, so it likely reflects a read error. The limits of the CDR3 on the DNA are not certain, so only TCRdb's listed CDR3 is given. The chain joins TRBV15 to TRBJ2-6; the D call in the table, TRBD1, was not verified against the DNA. Germline lookup yields CDR1 LNHNV and CDR2 YYDKDF (reference sequence). A total of 17 residues make up the CDR3, ends included. CDR3 sequence reads: CLLGCRAGQFQQCPPGG.

This clonotype was picked up one time. This sequence joins TRBV6-1 and TRBJ2-1; the D gene could be TRBD1 or TRBD2 (5 bases each). The CDR3 is made up of 17 amino acids. The germline V and J ends were trimmed by 1 base and 7 bases, with 20 bases remaining between them. Germline V gene data show CDR1 as MNHNS and CDR2 as SASEGT. The CDR3 loop is CASSEVNWGTAANEQFF. The CDR3 nucleotides are TGTGCCAGCAGTGAAGTTAATTGGGGGACGGCAGCTAATGAGCAGTTCTTC.

J is TRBJ2-2 and V is TRBV3-1, with D maybe TRBD2 (6 bases). Germline CDR1 LGHDT, CDR2 YNNKEL (reference sequence). V shed 8 bases and J shed 3 bases, with 10 bases lying between them. The CDR3 extends over 13 amino acids. CDR3 residues: CASSGDYTGELFF. The DNA for the CDR3 is TGTGCCAGCTCCGGGGACTACACCGGGGAGCTGTTTTTT.

V gene TRBV6-1 combines with J gene TRBJ1-1, with 7 bases aligning to TRBD1. The CDR3 extends over 15 amino acids. Germline CDR1 is MNHNS and CDR2 is SASEGT. Trimming removed 6 bases from V and 2 bases from J; junction bases left unmatched: 9. The CDR3 coding sequence is TGTGCCAGCAGCCCCGTCGCAGGGGGAAACACTGAAGCTTTCTTT. It codes for CASSPVAGGNTEAFF.

Comment on this clonotype: An end of the junction differs from the germline gene, which may be a read error. This chain connects TRBV20-1 to TRBJ2-5; 8 bases match TRBD2. The CDR3 contains 15 residues. Germline CDR1 DFQATT, CDR2 SNEGSKA (reference sequence). CDR3 sequence: CSAADGGGDQETQYF. The CDR3 DNA follows: TGCAGTGCGGCGGACGGGGGGGGAGACCAAGAGACGCAGTACTTC.

The chain recombines TRBV7-2 with TRBJ2-7; 9 nucleotides agree with TRBD2. Trimming removed 5 bases from V and 6 bases from J; junction bases left unmatched: 8. This CDR3 is 14 amino acids long. Germline V CDR1 and CDR2: SGHTA, FQGNSA. The DNA for the CDR3 is TGTGCCAGCAGCCCTACGGGACTAGCACTCGAGCAGTACTTC. The encoded protein is CASSPTGLALEQYF.

The CDR3 reads CASGDGARVKDTQYF. CDR3 nucleotide sequence: TGTGCCAGCGGCGATGGGGCACGTGTCAAAGATACGCAGTACTTC. The J gene is TRBJ2-3, the V gene TRBV6-1; a weak D match, TRBD1 (5 bases). With the DNA end fitting TRBJ2-7 better, the J assignment may be wrong. Germline V gene data show CDR1 as MNHNS and CDR2 as SASEGT. This CDR3 has 15 amino acids.

The chain carries TRBV3-1 and TRBJ1-2, with 11 bases fitting TRBD1. CDR3 length: 22 residues. Germline values: CDR1 LGHDT, CDR2 YNNKEL (reference sequence). Unmatched junction bases numbered 18, after V lost 0 bases and J lost 0 bases. The CDR3: CASSQDYGIGRDRGTPNYGYTF. The CDR3 region has the DNA TGTGCCAGCAGCCAAGATTACGGGATAGGCCGGGACAGGGGGACCCCTAACTATGGCTACACCTTC.

The CDR3 loop is CASSPLDGEQFF. In nucleotides, the CDR3 is TGTGCCAGCAGTCCTCTTGATGGTGAGCAGTTCTTC. The chain has TRBV3-1 and TRBJ2-1; unclear D gene. The length of the CDR3 is 12 residues. Germline CDR1 reads LGHDT; CDR2 reads YNNKEL (reference sequence). V was trimmed by 6 bases and J by 9 bases, leaving 12 bases between them.

This clonotype was detected once. The junction shows a germline mismatch at one end, possibly a read error. The chain combines TRBV6-1 with TRBJ2-1; maybe TRBD2 (6 bases). Germline assignment: CDR1 MNHNS and CDR2 SASEGT. The CDR3 is 15 amino acids. The CDR3 DNA reads TGTGCCAGCGCCGAGGCTTGTGGGGGGACCGGGGAGCTGTTCTTT. Its protein product is CASAEACGGTGELFF.

The rearrangement uses TRBV7-2 and TRBJ2-1; 8 bases align to TRBD2. Losses at the gene ends were 5 bases for V and 7 bases for J; bases not matched to a gene: 10. The germline gives CDR1 SGHTA, CDR2 FQGNSA. The CDR3 consists of 15 residues. The CDR3 DNA reads TGTGCCAGCAGCCTAATTATCGGGGGGGCTAATGAGCAGTTCTTC. Protein sequence: CASSLIIGGANEQFF.

This clonotype is hyperexpanded in the sample. The J gene is TRBJ2-1, the V gene TRBV6-1, with D possibly TRBD1 on 5 matching bases. The end of the DNA fits TRBJ2-7 better, so the J call may be wrong. The germline V gene encodes CDR1 MNHNS and CDR2 SASEGT. The CDR3 totals 14 residues. The CDR3 nucleotides are TGTGCCAGCAGTCCCTGGCAGGGCCCCTACGAGCAGTACTTC. Protein sequence: CASSPWQGPYEQYF.

V is TRBV12-3 or TRBV12-4 and J is TRBJ2-1; 8 positions match TRBD2. The CDR3 extends over 15 amino acids. The J segment lost 3 bases and the V segment lost 1 base, leaving 2 bases of the junction unmatched. The CDR3 here is CASSLGAGVYNEQFF. Here the CDR3 DNA reads TGTGCCAGCAGTTTAGGAGCGGGAGTCTACAATGAGCAGTTCTTC.

The sample holds one count of this clonotype. Because the CDR3's place on the DNA is in doubt, the DNA is left out and the CDR3 is given as listed by TCRdb. The chain joins TRBV6-1 to TRBJ2-4; TRBD2, as called in the table, went unchecked against the DNA. Germline V gene data show CDR1 as MNHNS and CDR2 as SASEGT. The CDR3 is 16 residues long, ends included. The CDR3 loop is CASSEAGLWAKGTQYF.

The rearrangement links TRBV6-1 to TRBJ2-1; D might be TRBD1 or TRBD2, each matching 5 bases. Near its end, the DNA agrees better with TRBJ2-5, so the J call may be wrong. The CDR3 loop spans 13 amino acids. The V gene's germline CDR1 is MNHNS and CDR2 SASEGT. CDR3 amino acids: CASNRDGQETQYF. The CDR3, as DNA: TGTGCCAGCAACCGGGACGGTCAAGAGACCCAGTACTTC.

CDR3 protein: CASSYSTHQGHEQYF. As DNA, the CDR3 is TGTGCCAGCAGTTACTCGACCCACCAGGGGCACGAGCAGTACTTC. The V gene is TRBV6-5, the J gene TRBJ2-7, with D maybe TRBD1 (6 bases). Trimming stripped 0 bases from V and 5 bases from J, with 14 bases between. Germline CDR1 and CDR2: MNHEY and SVGAGI. The CDR3 spans 15 residues.

This sequence joins TRBV6-1 and TRBJ2-1; D is possibly TRBD2 (5 bases). This CDR3 comprises 15 residues. Germline CDR1 MNHNS, CDR2 SASEGT. Trimming removed 1 base from V and 3 bases from J, with 10 bases in between. The CDR3 DNA reads TGTGCCAGCAGTGAAGGCGGGTCTTACTACAATGAGCAGTTCTTC. This sequence encodes CASSEGGSYYNEQFF.

This clonotype is judged large (0.1 to 1%). The chain has TRBV6-1 and TRBJ1-5; a possible D gene is TRBD1 (5 bases). The CDR3 covers 15 residues. Germline V lookup: CDR1 MNHNS, CDR2 SASEGT. With 6 bases removed from V and 0 bases from J, the gap between germline ends came to 12 bases. This CDR3 is CASSPGHGSNQPQHF. The CDR3 nucleotides are TGTGCCAGCAGCCCCGGACACGGTAGCAATCAGCCCCAGCATTTT.

By sample share, this clonotype is large. This rearrangement joins TRBV6-1 to TRBJ2-5; 7 bases align to TRBD2. V was clipped by 1 base and J by 5 bases; unmatched bases: 7. Germline V gene sequence: CDR1 MNHNS, CDR2 SASEGT. CDR3 size: 15 residues. Here the CDR3 DNA reads TGTGCCAGCAGTGAAGATGCTGGGGGGGGGGAGACCCAGTACTTC. Protein product: CASSEDAGGGETQYF.